The sample holds a few counts of the clone carrying this T cell receptor (beta chain). No antigen is known for it. The read ends 3 residues early relative to the CDR3; the germline J gene fills the gap. V was shortened by 1 base and J by 0 bases, with 6 bases between the two germline ends. CDR3 length: 14 amino acids. The germline CDR1 and CDR2 sequences are SGHTA and FQGNSA. This record belongs to a study of T cell clonality in common variable immunodeficiency. CVID subjects were some 16 female and 25 to 30 male, aged 9 to 64. All CVID subjects were on immunoglobulin replacement for at least one year. Blood came from CVID subjects not ill and not taking immunomodulatory or immunosuppressive medication. Study-level findings and limits: Repertoire-complication correlations in CVID were limited by patient heterogeneity. In common variable immunodeficiency, TCR beta chains reportedly carried fewer deletions and N-nucleotide insertions.

Only in-frame clones appear in the TCRdb table, and some are missing; sequencing was by immunoSEQ multiplex PCR. The counts give about 34,000 clones, none of them seen only once; 28% is held by the top ten. The V call is TRBV7-2, the J call TRBJ1-1; the D is unclear. The sequence was collected from a human donor with common variable immunodeficiency. Material for sequencing was peripheral blood mononuclear cells. CDR3 residues: CASSLVPMNTEAFF. CDR3 DNA, as far as it was read: TGTGCCAGCAGCTTAGTCCCCATGAACACTGAA.